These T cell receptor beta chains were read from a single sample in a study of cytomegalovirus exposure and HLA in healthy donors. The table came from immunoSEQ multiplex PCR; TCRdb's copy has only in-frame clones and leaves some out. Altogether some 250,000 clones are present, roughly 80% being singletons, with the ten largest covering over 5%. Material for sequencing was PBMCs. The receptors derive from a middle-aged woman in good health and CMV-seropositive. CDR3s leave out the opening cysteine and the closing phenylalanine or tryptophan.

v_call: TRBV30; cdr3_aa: AWSTTSGRPRRPYEQY
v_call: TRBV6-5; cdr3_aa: ASSVDRAYEQY
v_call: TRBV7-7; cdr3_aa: ASSPQEANEQF
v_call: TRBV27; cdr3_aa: ASKVSGGTEAF
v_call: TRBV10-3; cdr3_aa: ASTGRSGNTEAF
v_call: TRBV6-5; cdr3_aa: ASRKPTGGTEAF
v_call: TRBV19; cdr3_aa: ASSSDRGSAQPQH
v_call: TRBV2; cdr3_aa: ASSEGPGDTIY
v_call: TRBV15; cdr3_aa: ATSRSGGGADTQY
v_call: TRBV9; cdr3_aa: ASSVALDTRQETQY
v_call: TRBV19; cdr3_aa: ASSVNRGGDQPQH
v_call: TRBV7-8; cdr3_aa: ASSLEGGYATNEKLF
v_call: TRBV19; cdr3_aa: ASMDSTGFTEAF
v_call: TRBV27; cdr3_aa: ASSLGGEAF
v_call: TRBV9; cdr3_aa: ASSSRGGASTDTQY
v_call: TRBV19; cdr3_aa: ASSKAGGAITEAF
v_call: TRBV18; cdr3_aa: ASSPQGQGKETQY
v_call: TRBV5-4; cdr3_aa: ASSSGETQY
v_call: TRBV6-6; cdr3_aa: ASNPAQGYNEQF
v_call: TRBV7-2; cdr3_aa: ASSRFYQNTEAF
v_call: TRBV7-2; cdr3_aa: ASSPSTGGSGNTIY
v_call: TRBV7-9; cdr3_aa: ASTLGDGGWNEQF